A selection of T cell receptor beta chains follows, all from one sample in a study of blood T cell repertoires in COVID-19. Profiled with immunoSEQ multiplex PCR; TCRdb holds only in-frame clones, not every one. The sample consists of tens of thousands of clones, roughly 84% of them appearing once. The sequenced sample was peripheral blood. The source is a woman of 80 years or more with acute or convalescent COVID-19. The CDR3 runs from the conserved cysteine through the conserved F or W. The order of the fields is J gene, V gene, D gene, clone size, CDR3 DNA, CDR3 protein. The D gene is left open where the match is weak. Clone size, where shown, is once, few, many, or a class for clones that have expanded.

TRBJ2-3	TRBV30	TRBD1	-	TGTGCCTGGAGCGAAATGACAGGGACAACAGATACGCAGTATTTT	CAWSEMTGTTDTQYF
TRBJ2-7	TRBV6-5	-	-	TGTGCCAGCAGGACCGGGGGATCCTACGAGCAGTACTTC	CASRTGGSYEQYF
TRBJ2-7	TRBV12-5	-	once	TGTGCTAGTGGTTTGGGCAGAAACCACGAGCAGTACTTC	CASGLGRNHEQYF
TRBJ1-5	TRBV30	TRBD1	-	TGTGCCTCTCAGGGGGCTGGTCAGCCCCAGCATTTT	CASQGAGQPQHF
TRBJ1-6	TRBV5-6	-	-	TGTGCCAGCAGCTTTACCAGGGAAGGTCCCCTCCACTTT	CASSFTREGPLHF
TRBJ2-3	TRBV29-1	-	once	TGCAGCCATAGCGGACGCACAGATACGCAGTATTTT	CSHSGRTDTQYF
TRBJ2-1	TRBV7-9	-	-	TGTGCCAGCAGCTCCCCAGGTGAGCAGTTCTTC	CASSSPGEQFF
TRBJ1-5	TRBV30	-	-	TGTGCCTGGAGTCGGCCCCGGGAGCAGCCCCAGCATTTT	CAWSRPREQPQHF
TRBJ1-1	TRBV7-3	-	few	TGTGCCAGCAGCTTAAATCGGGGTTCCACTGAAGCTTTCTTT	CASSLNRGSTEAFF
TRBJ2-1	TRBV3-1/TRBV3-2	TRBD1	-	TGTGCCAGCAGCCACTCCCGGGACAGGGTCAATGAGCAGTTCTTC	CASSHSRDRVNEQFF
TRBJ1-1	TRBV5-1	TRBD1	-	TGCGCCAGCAGATCCGGGACAGGGCACACTGAAGCTTTCTTT	CASRSGTGHTEAFF
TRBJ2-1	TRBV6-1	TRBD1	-	TGTGCCAGCAGTGAAGGCGGGACAGGAGCCAATGAGCAGTTCTTC	CASSEGGTGANEQFF
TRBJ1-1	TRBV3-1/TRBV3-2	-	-	TGTGCCAGCAGCCAAGGAGGGATAACTGAAGCTTTCTTT	CASSQGGITEAFF
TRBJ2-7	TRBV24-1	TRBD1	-	TGTGCCACCAGTGACCCAGTCGGGGACAGGGGCGAGCAGTACTTC	CATSDPVGDRGEQYF
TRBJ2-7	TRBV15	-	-	TGTGCCACCAGCAGTCCCCCGGACTGGGCGCAGTACTTC	CATSSPPDWAQYF
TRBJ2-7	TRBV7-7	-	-	TGTGCTAGCCGTATAACGATCCCCAGGGCCGAAAGCGCCTACGAGCAGTACTTC	CASRITIPRAESAYEQYF
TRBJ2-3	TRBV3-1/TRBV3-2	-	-	TGTGCCAGCAGCCAAGATTATAAGCAGTATTTT	CASSQDYKQYF